These 14 T cell receptor beta chains were sequenced from one sample in a study of T cell repertoires in cytomegalovirus infection. A single record per CDR3 protein comes from TCRdb applying MiXCR to the reads. Of approximately 590,000 distinct CDR3 sequences in the sample, 40% are singletons; the top ten hold 48%. The antigens these receptors bind are not known. Source: cultured PBMCs, taken from culture after CMV antigen stimulation. These receptors came from a human donor in good health (CMV status not recorded). Some clones in this sample may be carry-over from other donors' samples.

The chain carries TRBV7-2 and TRBJ1-1; D not certain. The germline gives CDR1 SGHTA, CDR2 FQGNSA. The V end lost 7 bases, the J end lost 3 bases, and 15 bases lay between the germline ends. The CDR3 length is 14 residues. Here the CDR3 DNA reads TGTGCCAGCACCCTGGCGGGTGCTTACACTGAAGCTTTCTTT. Translated: CASTLAGAYTEAFF. Together with reference TRBV7-2 and TRBJ1-1, the CDR3 gives the full variable domain: GAGVSQSPSNKVTEKGKDVELRCDPISGHTALYWYRQSLGQGLEFLIYFQGNSAPDKSGLPSDRFSAERTGGSVSTLTIQRTQQEDSAVYLCASTLAGAYTEAFFGQGTRLTVV.

The CDR3 DNA reads TGTGCCAGCACCCTGCAGGACACTGAAGAGACCCAGTACTTC. It yields the protein CASTLQDTEETQYF. This chain connects TRBV7-9 to TRBJ2-5, with a weak D call TRBD1 (5 bases). V was trimmed by 7 bases and J by 3 bases, leaving 15 bases between them. The CDR3 is made up of 14 amino acids. Germline assignment: CDR1 SEHNR and CDR2 FQNEAQ (reference sequence).

This clonotype was seen a handful of times. The chain has TRBV7-2 and TRBJ1-3; TRBD1 is a possible D gene (5 bases). Germline CDR1 reads SGHTA; CDR2 reads FQGNSA. This CDR3 has 15 amino acids. V lost 5 bases, J lost 4 bases, and 15 bases lay in between. The CDR3 spells CASSGGVGKGNTIYF. CDR3 DNA: TGTGCCAGCAGCGGGGGGGTCGGGAAAGGAAACACCATATATTTT.

A few counts support this clonotype. The chain employs TRBV5-4 and TRBJ2-5, with 7 bases identical to TRBD2. Unmatched junction bases numbered 12, after V lost 0 bases and J lost 4 bases. The CDR3 has 17 residues. From germline, CDR1 is SGHNT and CDR2 YYREEE (reference sequence). CDR3 sequence: CASSLGLPGTTSETQYF. CDR3 DNA sequence: TGTGCCAGCAGCTTGGGGCTGCCCGGGACTACCTCAGAGACCCAGTACTTC.

This clonotype came up many times. The rearrangement links TRBV7-2 to TRBJ2-7; D possibly corresponds to TRBD2 (6 bases). V dropped 1 base and J dropped 12 bases, with 16 bases sitting between them. The germline gives CDR1 SGHTA, CDR2 FQGNSA. The CDR3 length is 13 residues. The CDR3 sequence is CASSLVTGRDWYF. The CDR3 DNA reads as TGTGCCAGCAGCTTAGTTACGGGGCGGGACTGGTACTTC.

This clonotype came up many times. The rearrangement uses TRBV4-3 and TRBJ1-3; D is ambiguous. Trimming took 1 base from V and 4 from J, leaving 5 bases between them. The CDR3 is 13 amino acids. Per the germline V gene, CDR1 is LGHNA and CDR2 is YSLEER. The CDR3 here is CASSQVPGNTIYF. In nucleotides, the CDR3 is TGCGCCAGCAGCCAAGTCCCCGGAAACACCATATATTTT.

The gene calls are TRBV3-1 and TRBJ2-5; D might be TRBD2 (6 bases). This CDR3 contains 14 residues. The V and J ends lost 4 bases and 5 bases respectively, with 14 bases between them. The V gene's germline CDR1 is LGHDT and CDR2 YNNKEL (reference sequence). The CDR3 bases are TGTGCCAGCAGCCGCAGCCAAGGGAGGGAGACCCAGTACTTC. The encoded protein is CASSRSQGRETQYF.

This rearrangement joins TRBV19 to TRBJ1-1, with 9 bases that match TRBD1. Germline V CDR1 and CDR2: LNHDA, SQIVND (reference sequence). The CDR3 length is 13 residues. Trimming cost V 6 bases and J 4 bases; bases outside gene matches: 3. The CDR3 DNA reads as TGTGCCAGTAGGACAGGGGGAGGCACTGAAGCTTTCTTT. The encoded protein is CASRTGGGTEAFF. Full variable domain (rest looked up from reference TRBV19 and TRBJ1-1): DGGITQSPKYLFRKEGQNVTLSCEQNLNHDAMYWYRQDPGQGLRLIYYSQIVNDFQKGDIAEGYSVSREKKESFPLTVTSAQKNPTAFYLCASRTGGGTEAFFGQGTRLTVV.

The chain links TRBV7-2 to TRBJ2-2; 16 bases fit TRBD2. The CDR3 extends over 17 amino acids. The ends lost 7 bases at V and 5 bases at J; junction bases unmatched: 7. Germline CDR1 and CDR2: SGHTA and FQGNSA. CDR3 in DNA: TGTGCCAGCAACTCCGGGACTAGCGGGAGGGCGACCGGGGAGCTGTTTTTT. Its translation: CASNSGTSGRATGELFF.

This clonotype was observed a handful of times. This chain joins TRBV7-2 and TRBJ1-5; D unresolved. This CDR3 spans 13 amino acids. The germline CDR1 and CDR2 sequences are SGHTA and FQGNSA. V lost 7 bases and J 9 bases, leaving 16 bases between the germline ends. The CDR3 DNA reads TGTGCCAGCACTATGTATGGATGGACGCCCCAGCATTTT. Protein product: CASTMYGWTPQHF.

The V gene is TRBV5-4, the J gene TRBJ1-6, with 7 bases fitting TRBD1. With V trimmed by 0 bases and J by 9 bases, 9 bases remained unmatched. In germline, CDR1 is SGHNT, CDR2 YYREEE (reference sequence). CDR3 length equals 16 residues. Written as DNA, the CDR3 is TGTGCCAGCAGCTTGGTACGAGGGGGCGCAGGTTCACCCCTCCACTTT. Its translation: CASSLVRGGAGSPLHF.

The sample holds a few counts of this clonotype. The rearrangement links TRBV27 to TRBJ1-4; the D gene is possibly TRBD1 (6 bases). Germline V CDR1 and CDR2: MNHEY, SMNVEV (reference sequence). The V and J ends lost 0 bases and 1 base respectively, with 12 bases between them. The CDR3 spans 17 residues. In DNA, the CDR3 is TGTGCCAGCAGTTTATCGTTGGGCAGGGGAACTAATGAAAAACTGTTTTTT. Translating it yields CASSLSLGRGTNEKLFF.

This clonotype was seen a few times. The V and J genes are TRBV7-4 and TRBJ2-3; D gene ambiguous. CDR1 SGHVT and CDR2 SQSDAQ come from the germline V gene. V gave up 11 bases and J gave up 4 bases, with 16 bases separating them. The CDR3 has 13 residues. The CDR3 coding sequence is TGTGCCGGGAAATTACCCCGGGCAGATACGCAGTATTTT. This sequence encodes CAGKLPRADTQYF.

The chain couples TRBV14 to TRBJ1-1; D remains unclear. The CDR3 is 14 residues long. Deletions cut 4 bases from V and 0 bases from J, with 9 bases between. Germline V gene sequence: CDR1 SGHDN, CDR2 FVKESK. The DNA of the CDR3 is TGTGCCAGCAGCCCACATGCTATGAACACTGAAGCTTTCTTT. This gives the protein CASSPHAMNTEAFF.